The clone carrying this TCR beta chain has just one count. Its antigen remains unknown. Here immunoSEQ multiplex PCR was the method, and the copy in TCRdb shows in-frame clones only, minus some. This sample has approximately 2.5 million clones, with more than 90% found just once. Trimming shortened V by 8 bases and J by 4 bases, and 11 bases separated the two germline ends. CDR3 length: 11 residues. Germline CDR1 is SQVTM and CDR2 is ANQGSEA. Adult Caucasians living in Nashville, Tennessee made up all of the donors. The authors divided CD4+ cells into CD45RA+ naive and CD45RA-negative memory subsets. The data were taken from a study of shared clonotypes between healthy human individuals. The wider study: Plates per donor: three CD4 naive, three CD4 memory, two CD8 naive, one CD8 memory.

General study points: Only blood was sampled; tissue repertoires likely differ.

The specimen was naive CD4+ T cells sorted from blood. Subset reported: CD45RA+ positively selected. The sequence came from a man aged 18 to 30 in good health. The chain carries TRBV29-1 and TRBJ2-5, with a tentative D call TRBD2 (5 bases). The CDR3: CSRRVGETQYF. In DNA, the CDR3 is TGCAGCCGGCGGGTTGGAGAGACCCAGTACTTC.